This TCR beta chain stems from a study of T cells after yellow fever vaccination. The CDR3 spans 11 residues. Germline assignment: CDR1 SQVTM and CDR2 ANQGSEA. The V and J ends lost 4 bases and 1 base respectively, with 4 bases between them. Study-wide results and caveats: Peaking faster, on day 5 versus 15, the secondary response was nonetheless weaker.

This clonotype was seen a handful of times. Its antigen remains unidentified. Each CDR3 protein gets one entry after TCRdb re-called the 5' RACE reads with MiXCR. Here the sample spans 450,000 to 650,000 distinct CDR3 sequences, less than 25% being singletons. Sequenced material: PBMCs, taken more than 20 days after the first yellow fever vaccination. The sequence came from a man in his late teens or twenties who received the YFV17D yellow fever vaccine. The rearrangement joins TRBV29-1 to TRBJ2-5; D ambiguous. The CDR3 protein is CSVAPQETQYF. The CDR3, as DNA: TGCAGCGTTGCTCCCCAAGAGACCCAGTACTTC.